This T cell receptor (beta chain) was profiled in a study of blood T cell repertoires in COVID-19. Across the whole study: Sites across the United States, Italy and Spain contributed samples from acute and convalescent COVID-19. T cells, B-cell-depleted T cells, or PBMCs provided the cDNA or gDNA that served as material.

Seattle-derived patients entered the study during active infection and were followed longitudinally. This CDR3 region has 14 residues. The V gene's germline CDR1 is MNHNY and CDR2 SVGAGI (reference sequence). J gave up 1 base and V 6 bases, and 6 bases lay outside the gene matches. Only in-frame clones appear in the TCRdb table, and some are missing; sequencing was by immunoSEQ multiplex PCR. The sample gives 150,000 to 200,000 clones, approximately 87% of which show up once; about a tenth is in the top ten. Source material: peripheral blood. The receptor was isolated from a woman aged 70-85 years with COVID-19, enrolled during active disease. J is TRBJ2-7 and V is TRBV6-6, with TRBD1 matching over 7 bases. CDR3 sequence: CASREGTASYEQYF. The DNA for the CDR3 is TGTGCCAGCAGGGAAGGGACAGCATCCTACGAGCAGTACTTC.